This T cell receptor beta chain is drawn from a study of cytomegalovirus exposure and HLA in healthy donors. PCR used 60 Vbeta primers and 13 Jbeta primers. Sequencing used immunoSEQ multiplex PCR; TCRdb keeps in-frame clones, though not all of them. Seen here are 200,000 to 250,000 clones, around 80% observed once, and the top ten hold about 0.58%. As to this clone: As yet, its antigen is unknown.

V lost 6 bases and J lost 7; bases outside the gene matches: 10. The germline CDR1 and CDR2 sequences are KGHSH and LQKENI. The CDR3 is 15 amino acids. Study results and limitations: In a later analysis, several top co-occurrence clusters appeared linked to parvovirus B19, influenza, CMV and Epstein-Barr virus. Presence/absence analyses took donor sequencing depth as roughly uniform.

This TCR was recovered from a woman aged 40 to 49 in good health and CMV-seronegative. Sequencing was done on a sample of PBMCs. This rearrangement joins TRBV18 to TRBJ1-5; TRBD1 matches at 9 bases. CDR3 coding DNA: TGTGCCAGCTCTCCCGACAGGGGGTACGGGCAGCCCCAGCATTTT. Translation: CASSPDRGYGQPQHF.